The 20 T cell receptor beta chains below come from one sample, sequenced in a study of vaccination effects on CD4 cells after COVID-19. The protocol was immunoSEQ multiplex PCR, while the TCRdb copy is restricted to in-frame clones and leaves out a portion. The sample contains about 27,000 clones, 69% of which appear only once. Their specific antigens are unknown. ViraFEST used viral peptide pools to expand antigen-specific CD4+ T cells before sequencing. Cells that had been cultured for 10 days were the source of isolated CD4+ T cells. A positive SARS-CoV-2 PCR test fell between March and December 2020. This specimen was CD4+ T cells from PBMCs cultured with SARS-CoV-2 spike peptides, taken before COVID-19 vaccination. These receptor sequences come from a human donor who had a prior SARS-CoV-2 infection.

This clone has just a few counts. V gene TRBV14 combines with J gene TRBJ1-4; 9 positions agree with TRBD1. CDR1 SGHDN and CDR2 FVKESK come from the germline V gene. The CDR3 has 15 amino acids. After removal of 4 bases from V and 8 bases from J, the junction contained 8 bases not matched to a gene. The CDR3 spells CASSPPGQGIEKLFF. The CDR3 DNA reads TGTGCCAGCAGCCCACCGGGACAGGGTATAGAAAAACTGTTTTTT.

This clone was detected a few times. CDR3 region: CASSENRDTYEQYF. The DNA for the CDR3 is TGTGCCAGCAGTGAAAACAGGGACACCTACGAGCAGTACTTC. The V and J genes are TRBV2 and TRBJ2-7, with D perhaps TRBD1 (6 bases). Germline CDR1 SNHLY, CDR2 FYNNEI. This CDR3 contains 14 residues. The germline V and J ends were trimmed by 2 bases and 2 bases, with 10 bases remaining between them.

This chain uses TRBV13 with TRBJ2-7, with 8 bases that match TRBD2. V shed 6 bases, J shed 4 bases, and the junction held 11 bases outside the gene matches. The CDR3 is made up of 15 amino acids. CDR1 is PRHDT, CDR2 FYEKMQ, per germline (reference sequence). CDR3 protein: CASSSTGTRVYEQYF. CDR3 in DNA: TGTGCCAGCAGTTCAACCGGGACTAGAGTTTACGAGCAGTACTTC.

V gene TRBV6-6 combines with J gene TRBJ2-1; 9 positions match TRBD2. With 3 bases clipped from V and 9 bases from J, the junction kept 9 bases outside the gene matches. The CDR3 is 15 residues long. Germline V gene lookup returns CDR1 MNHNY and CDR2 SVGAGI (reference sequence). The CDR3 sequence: CASSYIPSGNREQFF. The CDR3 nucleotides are TGTGCCAGCAGTTATATTCCTAGCGGGAACCGTGAGCAGTTCTTC.

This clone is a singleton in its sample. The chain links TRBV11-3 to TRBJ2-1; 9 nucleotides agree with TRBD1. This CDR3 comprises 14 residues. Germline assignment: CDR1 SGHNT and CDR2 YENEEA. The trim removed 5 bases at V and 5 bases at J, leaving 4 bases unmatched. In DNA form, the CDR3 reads TGTGCCAGCAGCACGGGACAGGGAAACAATGAGCAGTTCTTC. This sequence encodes CASSTGQGNNEQFF.

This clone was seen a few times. The CDR3 region is CASGGIANEKLFF. CDR3 nucleotide sequence: TGTGCCAGCGGGGGAATCGCTAATGAAAAACTGTTTTTT. V and J are TRBV2 and TRBJ1-4, with TRBD1 as a possible D gene (5 bases). V lost 8 bases and J 3 bases, leaving 10 bases between the germline ends. The V gene's germline CDR1 is SNHLY and CDR2 FYNNEI. CDR3 length equals 13 residues.

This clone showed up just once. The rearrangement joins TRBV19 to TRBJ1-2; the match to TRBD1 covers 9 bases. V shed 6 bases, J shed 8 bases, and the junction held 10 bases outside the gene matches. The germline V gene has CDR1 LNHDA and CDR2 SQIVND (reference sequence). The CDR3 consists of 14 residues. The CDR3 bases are TGTGCCAGTAGCTCCGGACAGGGGAGCGCGGGCTACACCTTC. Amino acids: CASSSGQGSAGYTF.

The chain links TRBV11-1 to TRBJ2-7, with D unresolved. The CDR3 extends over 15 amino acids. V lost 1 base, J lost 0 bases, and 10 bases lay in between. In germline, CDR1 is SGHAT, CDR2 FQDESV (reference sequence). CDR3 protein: CASSLEGLSSYEQYF. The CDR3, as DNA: TGTGCCAGCAGCTTAGAGGGTCTAAGCTCCTACGAGCAGTACTTC.

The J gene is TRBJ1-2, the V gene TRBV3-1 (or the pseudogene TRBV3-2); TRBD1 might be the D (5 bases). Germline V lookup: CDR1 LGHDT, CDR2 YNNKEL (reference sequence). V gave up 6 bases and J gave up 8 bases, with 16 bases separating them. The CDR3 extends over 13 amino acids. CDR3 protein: CASSHITGIGYTF. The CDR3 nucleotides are TGTGCCAGCAGTCATATAACAGGAATAGGCTACACCTTC.

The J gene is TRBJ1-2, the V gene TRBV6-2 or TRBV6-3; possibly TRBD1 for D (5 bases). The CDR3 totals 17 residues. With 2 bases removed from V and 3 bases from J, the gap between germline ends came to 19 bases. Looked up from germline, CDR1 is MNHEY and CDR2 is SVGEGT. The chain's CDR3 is CASSYLGAILEDYGYTF. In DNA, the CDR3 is TGTGCCAGCAGTTACCTAGGGGCGATCCTCGAGGACTATGGCTACACCTTC.

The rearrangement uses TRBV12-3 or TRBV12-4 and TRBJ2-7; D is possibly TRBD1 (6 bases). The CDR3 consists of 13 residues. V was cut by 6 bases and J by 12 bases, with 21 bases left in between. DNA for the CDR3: TGTGCCAGCAGCCTGGACAGATTCGCAGAGGTGTACTTC. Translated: CASSLDRFAEVYF.

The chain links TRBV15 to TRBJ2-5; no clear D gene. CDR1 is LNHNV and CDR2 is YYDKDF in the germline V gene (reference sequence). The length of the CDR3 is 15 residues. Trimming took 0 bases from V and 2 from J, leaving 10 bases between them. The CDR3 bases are TGTGCCACCAGCAGAGACGGGTTAGCACAAGAGACCCAGTACTTC. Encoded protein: CATSRDGLAQETQYF.

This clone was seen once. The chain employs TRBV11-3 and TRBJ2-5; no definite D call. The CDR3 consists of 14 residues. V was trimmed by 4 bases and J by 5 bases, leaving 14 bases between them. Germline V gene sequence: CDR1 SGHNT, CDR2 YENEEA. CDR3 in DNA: TGTGCCAGCAGCTATGACTCCAAAGCGGAGACCCAGTACTTC. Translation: CASSYDSKAETQYF.

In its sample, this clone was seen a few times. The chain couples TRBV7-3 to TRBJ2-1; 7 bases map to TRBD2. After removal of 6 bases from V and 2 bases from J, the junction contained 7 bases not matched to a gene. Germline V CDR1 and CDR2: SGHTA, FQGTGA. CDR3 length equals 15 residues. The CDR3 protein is CASSVDGTTYNEQFF. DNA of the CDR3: TGTGCCAGCAGTGTGGATGGGACTACCTACAATGAGCAGTTCTTC. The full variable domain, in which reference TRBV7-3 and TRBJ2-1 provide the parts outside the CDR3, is GAGVSQTPSNKVTEKGKYVELRCDPISGHTALYWYRQSLGQGPEFLIYFQGTGAADDSGLPNDRFFAVRPEGSVSTLKIQRTERGDSAVYLCASSVDGTTYNEQFFGPGTRLTVL.

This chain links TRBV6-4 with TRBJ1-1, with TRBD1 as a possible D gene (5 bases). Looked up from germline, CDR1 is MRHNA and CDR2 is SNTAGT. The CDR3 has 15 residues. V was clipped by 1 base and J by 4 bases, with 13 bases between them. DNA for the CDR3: TGTGCCAGCAGTGACTGCCGGGGGGTTTCCACTGAAGCTTTCTTT. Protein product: CASSDCRGVSTEAFF.

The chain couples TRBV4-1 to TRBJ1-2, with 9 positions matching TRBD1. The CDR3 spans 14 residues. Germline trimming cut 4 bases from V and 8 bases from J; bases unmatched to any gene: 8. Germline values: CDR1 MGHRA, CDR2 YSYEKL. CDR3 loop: CASSPRDRAGGYTF. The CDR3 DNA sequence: TGCGCCAGCAGCCCCCGGGACAGGGCGGGGGGCTACACCTTC.

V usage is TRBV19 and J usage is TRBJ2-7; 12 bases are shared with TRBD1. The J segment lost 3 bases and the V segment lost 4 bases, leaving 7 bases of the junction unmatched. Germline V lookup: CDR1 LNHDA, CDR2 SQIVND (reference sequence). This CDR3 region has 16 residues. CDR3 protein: CASSRAGTGGLYEQYF. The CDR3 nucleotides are TGTGCCAGTAGTAGGGCCGGGACAGGGGGCCTCTACGAGCAGTACTTC.

CDR3 sequence (DNA): TGCAGCGTAGCCGTAACAGGGGGCAATAGCAATCAGCCCCAGCATTTT. Protein: CSVAVTGGNSNQPQHF. The chain has TRBV29-1 and TRBJ1-5, with 9 nucleotides matching TRBD1. Trimming cost V 6 bases and J 0 bases; bases outside gene matches: 9. The germline gives CDR1 SQVTM, CDR2 ANQGSEA. The length of the CDR3 is 16 residues.

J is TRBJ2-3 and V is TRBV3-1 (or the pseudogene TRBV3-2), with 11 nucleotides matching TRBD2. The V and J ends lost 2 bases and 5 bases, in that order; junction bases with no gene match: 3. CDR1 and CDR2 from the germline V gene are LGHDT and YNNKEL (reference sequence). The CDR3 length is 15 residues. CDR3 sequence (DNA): TGTGCCAGCAGCCAACTACTAGCGGGGGAAGATACGCAGTATTTT. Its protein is CASSQLLAGEDTQYF.

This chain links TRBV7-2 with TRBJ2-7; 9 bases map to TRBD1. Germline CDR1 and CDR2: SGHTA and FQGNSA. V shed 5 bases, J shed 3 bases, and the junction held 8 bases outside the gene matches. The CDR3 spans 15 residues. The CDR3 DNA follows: TGTGCCAGCAGCCCCAGGACAGGGGCCTACTACGAGCAGTACTTC. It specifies CASSPRTGAYYEQYF. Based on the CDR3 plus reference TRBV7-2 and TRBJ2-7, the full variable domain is GAGVSQSPSNKVTEKGKDVELRCDPISGHTALYWYRQSLGQGLEFLIYFQGNSAPDKSGLPSDRFSAERTGGSVSTLTIQRTQQEDSAVYLCASSPRTGAYYEQYFGPGTRLTVT.